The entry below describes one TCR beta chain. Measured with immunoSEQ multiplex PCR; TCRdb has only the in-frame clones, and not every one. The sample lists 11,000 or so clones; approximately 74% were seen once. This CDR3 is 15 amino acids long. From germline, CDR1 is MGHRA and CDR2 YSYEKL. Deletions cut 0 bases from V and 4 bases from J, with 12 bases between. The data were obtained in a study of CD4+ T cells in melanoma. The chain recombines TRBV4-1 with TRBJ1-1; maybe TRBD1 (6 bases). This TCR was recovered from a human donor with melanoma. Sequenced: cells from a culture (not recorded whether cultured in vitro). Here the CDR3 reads CASSQELVRGTEAFF. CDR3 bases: TGCGCCAGCAGCCAAGAACTAGTCAGGGGCACTGAAGCTTTCTTT.